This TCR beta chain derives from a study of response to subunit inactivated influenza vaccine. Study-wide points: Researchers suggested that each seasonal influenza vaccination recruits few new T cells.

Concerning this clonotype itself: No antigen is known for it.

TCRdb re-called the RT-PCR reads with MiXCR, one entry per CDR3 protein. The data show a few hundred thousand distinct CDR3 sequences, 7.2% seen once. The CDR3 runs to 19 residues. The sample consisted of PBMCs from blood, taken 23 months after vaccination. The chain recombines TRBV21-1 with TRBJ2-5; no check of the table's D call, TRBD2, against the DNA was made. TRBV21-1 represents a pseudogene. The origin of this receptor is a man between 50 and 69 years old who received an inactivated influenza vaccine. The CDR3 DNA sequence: TGTGCCAGCACCCATCATGGAGCGACTAGCGCGAAGGTTGAAGAGACCCAGTACTTC. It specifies CASTHHGATSAKVEETQYF.